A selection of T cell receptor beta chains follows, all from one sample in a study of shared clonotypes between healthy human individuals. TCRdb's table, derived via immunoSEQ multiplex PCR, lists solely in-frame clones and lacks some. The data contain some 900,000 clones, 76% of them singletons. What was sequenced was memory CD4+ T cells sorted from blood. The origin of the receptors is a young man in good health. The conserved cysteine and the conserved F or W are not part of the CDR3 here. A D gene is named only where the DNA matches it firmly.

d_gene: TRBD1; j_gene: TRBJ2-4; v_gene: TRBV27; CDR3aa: ASSSPPETGGKNIQY
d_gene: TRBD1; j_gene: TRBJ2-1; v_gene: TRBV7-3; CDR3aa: ASSLKVGTGLYNEQF
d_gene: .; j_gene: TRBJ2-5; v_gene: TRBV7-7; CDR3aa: ASSRNRGQETQY
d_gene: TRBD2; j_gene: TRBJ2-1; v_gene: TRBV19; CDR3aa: ASSRGLAGVAYNEQF
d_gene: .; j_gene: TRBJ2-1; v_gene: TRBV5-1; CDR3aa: ASSLVGGVSYNEQF
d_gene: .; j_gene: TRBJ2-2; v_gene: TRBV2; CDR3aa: ASQNRATGELF
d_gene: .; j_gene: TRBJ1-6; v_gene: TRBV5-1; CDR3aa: ASSGPTGTNSPLH
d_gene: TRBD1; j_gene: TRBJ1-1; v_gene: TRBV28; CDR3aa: ASSGPDRVDTEAF
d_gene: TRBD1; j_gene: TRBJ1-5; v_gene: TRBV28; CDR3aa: ASSHRQGRQPQH
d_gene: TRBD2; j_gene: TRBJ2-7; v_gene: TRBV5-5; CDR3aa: ASSAGTSGVYEQY
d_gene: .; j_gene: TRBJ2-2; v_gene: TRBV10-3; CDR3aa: AITDYTGELF
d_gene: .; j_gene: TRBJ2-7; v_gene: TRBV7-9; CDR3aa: ASSPVGQLTYEQY
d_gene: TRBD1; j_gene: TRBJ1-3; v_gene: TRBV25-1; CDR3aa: ASRATGGNTIY
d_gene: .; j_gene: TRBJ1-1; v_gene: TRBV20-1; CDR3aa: SASAGTGTT
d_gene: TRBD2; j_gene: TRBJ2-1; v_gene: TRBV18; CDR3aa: ASSPPSGGVSNEQF
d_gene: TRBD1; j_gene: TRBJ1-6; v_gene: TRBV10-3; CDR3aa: AISETGGNNSPLH
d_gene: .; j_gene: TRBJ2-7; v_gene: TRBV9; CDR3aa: ASSAQSTGSYEQY
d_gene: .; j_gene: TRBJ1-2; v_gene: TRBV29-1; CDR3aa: SVEGRVGYT
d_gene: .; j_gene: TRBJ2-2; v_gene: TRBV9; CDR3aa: ASERLANTGELF
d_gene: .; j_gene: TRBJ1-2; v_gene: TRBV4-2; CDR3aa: ASSQETEGGARGYT
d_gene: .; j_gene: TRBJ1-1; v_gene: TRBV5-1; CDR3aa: ASRSWTVNTEAF
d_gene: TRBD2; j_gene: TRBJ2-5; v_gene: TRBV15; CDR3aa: ATSRDTTSGSQETQY
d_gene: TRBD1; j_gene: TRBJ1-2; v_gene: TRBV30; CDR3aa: AWSADGTANYGYT
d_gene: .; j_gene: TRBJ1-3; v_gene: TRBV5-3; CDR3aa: ARSLSGKAGNTIY
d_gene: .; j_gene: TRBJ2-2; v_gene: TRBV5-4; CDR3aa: ASSLKSNTGELF
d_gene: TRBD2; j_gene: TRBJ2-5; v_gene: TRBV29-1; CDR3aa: SVRELAGWETQY
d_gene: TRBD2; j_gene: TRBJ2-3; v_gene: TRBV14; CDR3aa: ASSQTSGSSNTQY
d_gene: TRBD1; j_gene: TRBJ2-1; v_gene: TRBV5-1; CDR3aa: ASSLDRGQF
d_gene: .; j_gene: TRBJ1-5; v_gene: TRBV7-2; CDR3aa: ASTTGQYNQPQH
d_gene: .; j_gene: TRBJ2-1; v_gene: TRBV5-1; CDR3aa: ASSLMSSDVFSEQF
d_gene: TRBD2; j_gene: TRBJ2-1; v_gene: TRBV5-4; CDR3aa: ASSLTSGRAGEQF
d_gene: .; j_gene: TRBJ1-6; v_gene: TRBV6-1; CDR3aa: ASSDRQYNSPLH
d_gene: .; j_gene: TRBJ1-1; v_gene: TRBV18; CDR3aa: ASSPGRNTEAF
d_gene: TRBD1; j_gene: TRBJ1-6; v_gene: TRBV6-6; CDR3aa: ASSRTGNNSPLH
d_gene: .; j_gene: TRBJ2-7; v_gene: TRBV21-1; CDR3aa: ASSKGRTPTYEQY
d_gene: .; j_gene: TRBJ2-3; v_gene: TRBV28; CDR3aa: ASSLGGRNTQY
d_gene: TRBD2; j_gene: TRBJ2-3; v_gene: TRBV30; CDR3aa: AGEREGRTDTQY
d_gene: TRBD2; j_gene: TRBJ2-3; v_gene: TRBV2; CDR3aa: ASSERAGKITDTQY
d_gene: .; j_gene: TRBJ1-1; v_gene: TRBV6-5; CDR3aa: ASSTSRNTEAF
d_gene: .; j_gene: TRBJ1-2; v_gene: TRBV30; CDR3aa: AWSVNRGYT
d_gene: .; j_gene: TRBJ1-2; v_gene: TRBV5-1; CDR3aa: ASRGEPNYGYT
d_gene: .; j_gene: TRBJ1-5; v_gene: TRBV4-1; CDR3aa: ASSGGIGSNQPQH
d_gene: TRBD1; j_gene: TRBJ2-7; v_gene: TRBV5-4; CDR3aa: ASSVGGASRSEQY
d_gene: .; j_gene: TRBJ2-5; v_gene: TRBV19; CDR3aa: ASSIGGVQETQY
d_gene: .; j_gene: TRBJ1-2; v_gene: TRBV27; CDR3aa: ASSLRGNGYT
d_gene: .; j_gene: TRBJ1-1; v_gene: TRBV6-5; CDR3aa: ASREPPGDTEAF
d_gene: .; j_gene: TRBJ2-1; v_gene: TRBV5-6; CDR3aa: ASSLLEQDYNEQF
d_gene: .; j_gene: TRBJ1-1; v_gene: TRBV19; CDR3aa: ASSSIKNTEAF
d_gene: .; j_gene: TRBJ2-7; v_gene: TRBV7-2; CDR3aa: ASSLGGPTEQY
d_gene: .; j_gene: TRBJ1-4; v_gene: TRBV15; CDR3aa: ATSPRPIEKLF
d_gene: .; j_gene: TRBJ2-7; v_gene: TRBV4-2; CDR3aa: ASSQGLDKIYEQY
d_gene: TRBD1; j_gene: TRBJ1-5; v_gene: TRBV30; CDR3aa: AWTDGQGPFNQPQH
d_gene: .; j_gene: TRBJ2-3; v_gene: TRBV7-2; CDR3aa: ASSSRGQRTDTQY
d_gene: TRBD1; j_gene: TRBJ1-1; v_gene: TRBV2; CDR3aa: ASSDYRGAF
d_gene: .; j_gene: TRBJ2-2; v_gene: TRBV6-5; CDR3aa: ASSYGGLGTGELF